This T cell receptor (beta chain) appears in the sequencing data of a study of beta chain features in type 1 diabetes. Since all of the isolated RNA was reverse transcribed, expressed TCRB transcripts were what got sequenced. Regulatory, naive and central memory T cell samples averaged approximately 3.4 million reads. Using immunoSEQ multiplex PCR, the repertoire was profiled, and TCRdb retains in-frame clones only, with some absent. The sample has 300,000 to 400,000 clones, roughly 13% seen once. V was pared by 2 bases and J by 1 base, with 2 bases of the junction left unmatched. CDR3 length: 15 residues. Germline V gene sequence: CDR1 SGHDT, CDR2 YYEEEE. As for this clone: Its antigen remains unidentified.

General study points: Shorter TCRB CDR3s, moderately but significantly so, marked every one of the four CD4+ subsets in Type 1 diabetes patients.

Sorting with CD45RO/CCR7/CD25/CD127/CD95/CD27 yielded naive, central memory, regulatory and stem-like memory CD4+ cells. The origin of this receptor is a young woman with type 1 diabetes. V is TRBV5-6 and J is TRBJ2-7, with 11 bases that match TRBD2. The sample taken for sequencing was naive CD4+ T cells from blood. The CDR3 sequence: CASSLRTSGSYEQYF. The CDR3 DNA reads as TGTGCCAGCAGCTTACGGACTAGCGGGTCCTACGAGCAGTACTTC.